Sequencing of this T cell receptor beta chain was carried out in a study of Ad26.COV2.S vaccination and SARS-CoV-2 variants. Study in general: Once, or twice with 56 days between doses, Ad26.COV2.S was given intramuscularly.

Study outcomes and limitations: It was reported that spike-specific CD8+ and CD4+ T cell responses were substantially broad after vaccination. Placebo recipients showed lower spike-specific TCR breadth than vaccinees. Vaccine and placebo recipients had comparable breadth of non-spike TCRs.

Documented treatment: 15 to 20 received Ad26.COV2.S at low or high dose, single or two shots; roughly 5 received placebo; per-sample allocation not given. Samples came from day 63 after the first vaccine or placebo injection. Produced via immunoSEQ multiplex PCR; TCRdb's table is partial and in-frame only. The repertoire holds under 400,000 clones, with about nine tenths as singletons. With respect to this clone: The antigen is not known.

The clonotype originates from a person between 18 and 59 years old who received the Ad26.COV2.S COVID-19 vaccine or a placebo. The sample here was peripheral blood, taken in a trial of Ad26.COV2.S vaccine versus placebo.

CDR3 region: CAWTHRGGYTF. CDR3 DNA sequence: TGTGCCTGGACTCACCGGGGTGGCTACACCTTC. The J gene is TRBJ1-2, the V gene TRBV30; D not certain. Germline CDR1 GTSNPN, CDR2 SVGIG (reference sequence). This CDR3 spans 11 amino acids. Trimming cost V 4 bases and J 7 bases, with 10 bases left between them. The full variable domain, in which reference TRBV30 and TRBJ1-2 provide the parts outside the CDR3, is SQTIHQWPATLVQPVGSPLSLECTVEGTSNPNLYWYRQAAGRGLQLLFYSVGIGQISSEVPQNLSASRPQDRQFILSSKKLLLSDSGFYLCAWTHRGGYTFGSGTRLTVV.